One and the same sample provided the 24 T cell receptor beta chains below, sequenced in a study of monozygotic twins with inflammatory bowel disease. From the 5' RACE reads, TCRdb lists one entry per CDR3 protein and no DNA. The sample's table shows 350,000 to 550,000 distinct CDR3 sequences. The sample was blood. These receptors all stem from a human donor with ulcerative colitis or Crohn's disease, or a healthy co-twin of an affected twin (not recorded which).

V is TRBV12-5 and J is TRBJ1-2; the TCRdb call, TRBD1, lacks DNA for checking. The CDR3 has 19 amino acids. The germline V gene encodes CDR1 LGHNT and CDR2 FRNRAP. Here the CDR3 reads CASGPGVPGQGDPNYGYTF. Using reference TRBV12-5 and TRBJ1-2 for the parts outside the CDR3, the full variable domain is DARVTQTPRHKVTEMGQEVTMRCQPILGHNTVFWYRQTMMQGLELLAYFRNRAPLDDSGMPKDRFSAEMPDATLATLKIQPSEPRDSAVYFCASGPGVPGQGDPNYGYTFGSGTRLTVV.

V usage is TRBV27 and J usage is TRBJ2-2; the TCRdb D gene call, TRBD2, has no DNA to confirm it. The CDR3 spans 15 residues. CDR1 is MNHEY, CDR2 SMNVEV, per germline (reference sequence). The CDR3 is CASRPVGSNTGELFF.

V and J are TRBV4-2 and TRBJ1-2; lacking DNA, the TRBD1 call made by TCRdb goes unchecked. This CDR3 has 15 residues. Germline CDR1 reads LGHNA; CDR2 reads YNFKEQ. CDR3 sequence: CASSQDPTARYGYTF.

The chain employs TRBV25-1 and TRBJ2-3; there is no DNA to check the TCRdb D call of TRBD1. The CDR3 has 14 residues. Germline values: CDR1 MGHDK, CDR2 SYGVNS. CDR3 amino acids: CASSDPQGTDTQYF. The full variable domain, with the rest looked up from reference TRBV25-1 and TRBJ2-3, is EADIYQTPRYLVIGTGKKITLECSQTMGHDKMYWYQQDPGMELHLIHYSYGVNSTEKGDLSSESTVSRIRTEHFPLTLESARPSHTSQYLCASSDPQGTDTQYFGPGTRLTVL.

V and J are TRBV6-2 or TRBV6-3 and TRBJ2-3. The germline V gene encodes CDR1 MNHEY and CDR2 SVGEGT. The CDR3 length is 11 residues. CDR3 residues: CASREHETQYF.

The rearrangement uses TRBV27 and TRBJ1-1. The V gene's germline CDR1 is MNHEY and CDR2 SMNVEV (reference sequence). This CDR3 is built from 15 residues. CDR3 in amino acids: CASKSSDRPNTEAFF.

CDR3 loop: CASSQDGLADTYNEQFF. V and J are TRBV4-3 and TRBJ2-1; TCRdb outputs TRBD2, but without DNA this stays unchecked. Germline CDR1 and CDR2: LGHNA and YSLEER. The CDR3 totals 17 residues.

The rearrangement uses TRBV12-3 or TRBV12-4 and TRBJ2-3. The CDR3 has 12 residues. CDR3 sequence reads: CASSWGSDTQYF.

This chain joins TRBV5-1 and TRBJ2-5; TCRdb names TRBD1, which stays unverified in the absence of DNA. The V gene's germline CDR1 is SGHRS and CDR2 YFSETQ. CDR3 length: 16 amino acids. This chain's CDR3 is CASSSLGSGARETQYF.

V gene TRBV7-2 combines with J gene TRBJ2-4; TCRdb's assignment of TRBD2 cannot be checked, as there is no DNA. CDR3 size: 15 residues. Germline-derived CDR1 and CDR2 are SGHTA and FQGNSA. CDR3 protein: CASSLQAGGGNIQYF.

The chain joins TRBV7-3 to TRBJ1-3. The CDR3 is 15 amino acids. Germline CDR1 SGHTA, CDR2 FQGTGA. The chain's CDR3 is CASSLIHSPGNTIYF.

The rearrangement joins TRBV15 to TRBJ2-1. Germline V gives CDR1 LNHNV, CDR2 YYDKDF (reference sequence). The CDR3 extends over 16 amino acids. The CDR3 sequence: CATSREVGAPYNEQFF.

The chain joins TRBV14 to TRBJ2-5; TCRdb's assignment of TRBD1 cannot be checked, as there is no DNA. There are 15 residues in the CDR3. The germline V gene has CDR1 SGHDN and CDR2 FVKESK. The CDR3 protein is CASSHFGQDQETQYF.

This chain connects TRBV29-1 to TRBJ2-1; no DNA is available, so the TRBD1 call from TCRdb remains unchecked. The CDR3 has 15 amino acids. Per germline, CDR1 SQVTM and CDR2 ANQGSEA. CDR3 loop: CSVDSHRVETNEQFF.

This sequence joins TRBV19 and TRBJ2-1; the D call of TRBD2 rests on TCRdb alone, since no DNA is present to check it. The V gene's germline CDR1 is LNHDA and CDR2 SQIVND (reference sequence). The CDR3 consists of 15 residues. The chain's CDR3 is CASSMAGGLYNEQFF.

The J gene is TRBJ2-2, the V gene TRBV20-1; TCRdb's assignment of TRBD2 cannot be checked, as there is no DNA. There are 15 residues in the CDR3. The germline V gene has CDR1 DFQATT and CDR2 SNEGSKA (reference sequence). The CDR3 spells CSARTPSMNTGELFF.

This chain uses TRBV19 with TRBJ2-7; TCRdb selects TRBD2, and the lack of DNA leaves this call unchecked. The V gene's germline CDR1 is LNHDA and CDR2 SQIVND (reference sequence). This CDR3 comprises 15 residues. The CDR3 sequence: CASSTSSGFAYEQYF. Full variable domain (rest looked up from reference TRBV19 and TRBJ2-7): DGGITQSPKYLFRKEGQNVTLSCEQNLNHDAMYWYRQDPGQGLRLIYYSQIVNDFQKGDIAEGYSVSREKKESFPLTVTSAQKNPTAFYLCASSTSSGFAYEQYFGPGTRLTVT.

CDR3 residues: CASSLAPGTGGDTEAFF. The chain has TRBV5-1 and TRBJ1-1; lacking DNA, the TRBD1 call made by TCRdb goes unchecked. There are 17 residues in the CDR3. Germline V gene sequence: CDR1 SGHRS, CDR2 YFSETQ.

The chain joins TRBV6-5 to TRBJ2-1. Germline CDR1 is MNHEY and CDR2 is SVGAGI. This CDR3 region has 15 residues. CDR3: CASSSAGRAYDEQFF.

This chain uses TRBV7-9 with TRBJ1-1; the TCRdb call, TRBD1, lacks DNA for checking. The CDR3 sequence is 15 residues long. Germline V gene data show CDR1 as SEHNR and CDR2 as FQNEAQ (reference sequence). CDR3 residues: CASSLTGDWNTEAFF.

The chain joins TRBV11-2 to TRBJ2-2. CDR3 length: 14 residues. The V gene's germline CDR1 is SGHAT and CDR2 FQNNGV. CDR3 sequence reads: CASSSSGSPGELFF.

The rearrangement links TRBV29-1 to TRBJ2-1. The germline V gene has CDR1 SQVTM and CDR2 ANQGSEA. CDR3 length: 12 residues. The CDR3 loop is CSVGRRYNEQFF.

V is TRBV11-2 and J is TRBJ1-1. The CDR3 is made up of 15 amino acids. Germline V lookup: CDR1 SGHAT, CDR2 FQNNGV. This chain's CDR3 is CASSWGEGTSTEAFF.

V gene TRBV5-1 combines with J gene TRBJ1-6; the D call of TRBD1 rests on TCRdb alone, since no DNA is present to check it. The CDR3 runs to 15 residues. Germline lookup yields CDR1 SGHRS and CDR2 YFSETQ. CDR3: CASSPGQENVPPLHF.